This is a list of T cell receptor beta chains from one sample in a study of beta chain features in type 1 diabetes. Using immunoSEQ multiplex PCR, the repertoire was profiled, and TCRdb retains in-frame clones only, with some absent. Of approximately 150,000 clones listed, about 10% are singletons. Sequencing was carried out using naive CD4+ T cells from blood. Receptors were obtained from a man in his late teens or twenties in good health. Each CDR3 is given with its conserved first and last residue. D genes are given only for firm matches. Not all rows give a size; the values are once, few, many and, for expanded clones, a class.

cdr3_length d_call j_call clone_size v_call cdr3_nt cdr3_aa
11 - TRBJ2-5 few TRBV2 TGTGCCAGCCACAGACGAGAGACCCAGTACTTC CASHRRETQYF
16 TRBD2 TRBJ2-5 few TRBV7-2 TGTGCCAGCAGCCCACCGGGACTAGCGGGGAGAGAGACCCAGTACTTC CASSPPGLAGRETQYF
15 TRBD1 TRBJ1-3 - TRBV29-1 TGCAGCGCCTCGGGGACAGGGGGCTTTGGAAACACCATATATTTT CSASGTGGFGNTIYF
16 - TRBJ2-3 - TRBV4-1 TGTGCCAGCAGCCAACTCGGACAGTATAGCACAGATACGCAGTATTTT CASSQLGQYSTDTQYF
18 TRBD1 TRBJ2-6 many TRBV7-2 TGTGCCAGCAGCTCTCCGGGACAGGCGAACTCTGGGGCCAACGTCCTGACTTTC CASSSPGQANSGANVLTF
13 - TRBJ2-1 - TRBV10-1 TGCGCCAGCAGCGGTTCGGGTGGCAATGAGCAGTTCTTC CASSGSGGNEQFF
14 - TRBJ1-2 few TRBV5-1 TGCGCCAGCAGTACCGGGACTGACCTCTATGGCTACACCTTC CASSTGTDLYGYTF
13 - TRBJ2-7 few TRBV7-9 TGTGCCAGCAGCCCAGCGACAGCGTTTGGGCAGTACTTC CASSPATAFGQYF
16 TRBD1 TRBJ2-3 - TRBV15 TGTGCCACCAGCAGAAGCCCGGGACAGGGGTCAGATACGCAGTATTTT CATSRSPGQGSDTQYF
16 TRBD2 TRBJ2-1 many TRBV5-4 TGTGCCAGCAGCGCTGAGCGGGGGATCTCCTACAATGAGCAGTTCTTC CASSAERGISYNEQFF
15 - TRBJ1-4 few TRBV4-3 TGCGCCAGCAGCCAAGGTCGGCCGACGGGTGAAAAACTGTTTTTT CASSQGRPTGEKLFF
13 - TRBJ2-1 - TRBV6-5 TGTGCCAGCAGCTTTAGCGGTCAAAATGAGCAGTTCTTC CASSFSGQNEQFF
15 TRBD2 TRBJ2-5 - TRBV11-3 TGTGCCAGCAGCCGAGCGGGGGGGCTCGGAGAGACCCAGTACTTC CASSRAGGLGETQYF
16 - TRBJ2-5 few TRBV27 TGTGCCAGCAGGCGAACTTCTGACAGGCGACAAGAGACCCAGTACTTC CASRRTSDRRQETQYF
13 TRBD2 TRBJ2-4 few TRBV6-5 TGTGCCAGCATGGTCGCGGGGGGGGACATTCAGTACTTC CASMVAGGDIQYF
15 TRBD1 TRBJ2-4 - TRBV5-1 TGCGCCAGCAGCTGGGACAGTGTAGCCAAAAACATTCAGTACTTC CASSWDSVAKNIQYF
14 - TRBJ2-2 - TRBV4-1 TGCGCCAGCAGCCACTCGGCGGGGACCGGGGAGCTGTTTTTT CASSHSAGTGELFF
14 TRBD1 TRBJ2-4 few TRBV6-5 TGTGCCAGCAGTAGCCGGGACAGAAAAAACATTCAGTACTTC CASSSRDRKNIQYF